The T cell receptor (beta chain) described here comes from a study of cytomegalovirus exposure and HLA in healthy donors. Study results and caveats: Based on reports, TCR beta sequences accurately predicted HLA-A and HLA-B alleles for most subjects. Some highly shared sequence variants likely arose as a pipeline artifact. TRBV6-2, TRBV6-3 and some other V segments were excluded as indistinguishable.

V was trimmed by 3 bases and J by 7 bases, leaving 10 bases between them. The CDR3 totals 13 residues. Looked up from germline, CDR1 is SNHLY and CDR2 is FYNNEI. The PCR employed 60 Vbeta primers together with 13 Jbeta primers. Using immunoSEQ multiplex PCR, the repertoire was profiled, and TCRdb retains in-frame clones only, with some absent. The sample carries around 150,000 clones, about 85% recorded once. With respect to this clone: The antigen is unknown.

The J gene is TRBJ1-5, the V gene TRBV2; D is possibly TRBD1 (5 bases). Sequencing was done on a sample of PBMCs. This clonotype was obtained from a man in his late teens or twenties in good health and CMV-seropositive. The CDR3 loop reads CASSDPGEQPQHF. DNA of the CDR3: TGTGCCAGCAGTGATCCGGGGGAACAGCCCCAGCATTTT.